Presented here are 8 T cell receptor beta chains from one specimen sequenced in a study of blood T cell repertoires in COVID-19. This table comes from immunoSEQ multiplex PCR, and its TCRdb copy is limited to in-frame clones, with some not included. The sample gives 200,000 to 250,000 clones, 75% to 90% of which show up once; 2% to 3% is in the top ten. The sequencing input was peripheral blood. The receptors were sampled from a man aged 25-45 years with COVID-19, enrolled during active disease.

The chain carries TRBV7-2 and TRBJ1-5, with a tentative D call TRBD1 (6 bases). This CDR3 contains 17 residues. The germline CDR1 and CDR2 sequences are SGHTA and FQGNSA. The germline V and J ends were trimmed by 0 bases and 2 bases, with 14 bases remaining between them. The DNA for the CDR3 is TGTGCCAGCAGCTTAGCGTTTGGGGGGGCGGGCAATCAGCCCCAGCATTTT. Translation: CASSLAFGGAGNQPQHF.

Only a few counts were recorded for this clone. The V gene is TRBV4-2, the J gene TRBJ2-5, with D perhaps matching TRBD1 (6 bases). Trimming stripped 5 bases from V and 5 bases from J, with 12 bases between. Germline V gene data show CDR1 as LGHNA and CDR2 as YNFKEQ. The CDR3 sequence is 13 residues long. CDR3 bases: TGTGCCAGCAGCACTCCAGGACAGGAGACCCAGTACTTC. Its translation is CASSTPGQETQYF.

The chain uses TRBV11-3 and TRBJ2-1; 8 bases agree with TRBD2. Germline CDR1 is SGHNT and CDR2 is YENEEA. The V and J ends lost 5 bases and 7 bases, in that order; junction bases with no gene match: 7. The CDR3 extends over 14 amino acids. The CDR3 nucleotides read TGTGCCAGCAGCCAAGTAGCGGGAAGGAATGAGCAGTTCTTC. Protein: CASSQVAGRNEQFF.

The V and J genes are TRBV6-5 and TRBJ1-1; 9 bases are shared with TRBD1. V trimming: 2 bases; J trimming: 4 bases; junction bases outside the gene matches: 5. Germline CDR1 is MNHEY and CDR2 is SVGAGI. This CDR3 spans 15 amino acids. CDR3 residues: CASSYNRGRATEAFF. The CDR3 DNA sequence: TGTGCCAGCAGTTACAACAGGGGGCGCGCCACTGAAGCTTTCTTT.

The V and J genes are TRBV29-1 and TRBJ2-7, with 9 bases fitting TRBD1. V was clipped by 7 bases and J by 0 bases; unmatched bases: 7. Germline CDR1 SQVTM, CDR2 ANQGSEA. There are 14 residues in the CDR3. CDR3 residues: CSAEDRGASYEQYF. CDR3 nucleotides: TGCAGCGCTGAGGACAGGGGCGCCTCCTACGAGCAGTACTTC.

CDR3 protein: CASSGLAGAGDTQYF. The DNA of the CDR3 is TGTGCCAGCAGCGGGCTCGCGGGGGCTGGAGATACGCAGTATTTT. This chain connects TRBV5-6 to TRBJ2-3; D is perhaps TRBD2 (7 bases). The CDR3 runs 15 residues. Germline V gene lookup returns CDR1 SGHDT and CDR2 YYEEEE. V gave up 4 bases and J gave up 5 bases, with 17 bases separating them.

The V call is TRBV5-1, the J call TRBJ1-1, with D maybe TRBD1 (5 bases). Germline V gene sequence: CDR1 SGHRS, CDR2 YFSETQ. V was clipped by 1 base and J by 1 base, with 5 bases between them. CDR3 size: 13 residues. CDR3 protein: CASSLTGNTEAFF. The DNA for the CDR3 is TGCGCCAGCAGCTTGACAGGGAACACTGAAGCTTTCTTT.

The rearrangement links TRBV5-6 to TRBJ1-2; 9 nucleotides match TRBD1. Germline CDR1 SGHDT, CDR2 YYEEEE. The CDR3 spans 13 residues. Trimming cost V 2 bases and J 7 bases; bases outside gene matches: 3. CDR3 sequence reads: CASSFATGGGYTF. CDR3 sequence (DNA): TGTGCCAGCAGCTTCGCGACAGGGGGTGGCTACACCTTC.